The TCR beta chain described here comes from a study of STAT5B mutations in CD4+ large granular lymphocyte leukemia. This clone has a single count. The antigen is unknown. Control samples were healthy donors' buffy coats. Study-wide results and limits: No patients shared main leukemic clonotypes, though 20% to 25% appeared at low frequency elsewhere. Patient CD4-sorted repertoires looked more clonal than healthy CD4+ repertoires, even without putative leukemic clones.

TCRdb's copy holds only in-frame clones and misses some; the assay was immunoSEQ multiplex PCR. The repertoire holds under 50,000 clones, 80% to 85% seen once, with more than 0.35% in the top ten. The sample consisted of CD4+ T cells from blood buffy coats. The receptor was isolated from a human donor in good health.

CDR3 bases: TGTGCCAGCAGTGAGCCCCAGTGGTCAGGAGGTGAAGCTTTCTTT. It is translated as CASSEPQWSGGEAFF. This chain links TRBV25-1 with TRBJ1-1, with unresolved D. The germline V gene encodes CDR1 MGHDK and CDR2 SYGVNS. V was shortened by 3 bases and J by 7 bases, with 18 bases between the two germline ends. The CDR3 runs 15 residues.